Listed below are T cell receptor beta chains from one sample, sequenced in a study of shared clonotypes between healthy human individuals. Sequencing used immunoSEQ multiplex PCR; TCRdb keeps in-frame clones, though not all of them. The table shows roughly 2.1 million clones, with under 95% occurring only once. The sample was naive CD8+ T cells from PBMCs. The receptors originated from a man in his late teens or twenties in good health. Some clones in this sample may be carry-over from other donors' samples. Both conserved end residues are part of each CDR3. A D gene is named only where the DNA matches it firmly. Some rows mark clone size as missing; the rest say once, few, many or name a class of expanded clone.

d_call	clone_size	j_call	v_call	cdr3_aa	cdr3_nt
.	.	TRBJ2-1	TRBV13	CASSLGSRSHEQFF	TGTGCCAGCAGCTTAGGCTCAAGGTCCCATGAGCAGTTCTTC
.	.	TRBJ2-2	TRBV6-1	CASIWPGANTGELFF	TGTGCCAGCATCTGGCCGGGGGCGAACACCGGGGAGCTGTTTTTT
TRBD1	.	TRBJ2-5	TRBV9	CASSVGQTGKETQYF	TGTGCCAGCAGCGTCGGACAGACAGGGAAGGAGACCCAGTACTTC
.	.	TRBJ2-1	TRBV5-1	CASSGPVARPYNEQFF	TGCGCCAGCAGCGGCCCAGTTGCGCGCCCCTACAATGAGCAGTTCTTC
.	.	TRBJ2-2	TRBV7-9	CASSHSTSPGELFF	TGTGCCAGCAGCCATTCAACTAGTCCTGGGGAGCTGTTTTTT
.	once	TRBJ2-1	TRBV27	CASSFGGAYNEQFF	TGTGCCAGCAGTTTCGGTGGGGCATACAATGAGCAGTTCTTC
.	.	TRBJ2-1	TRBV5-6	CASSLTASYEQFF	TGTGCCAGCAGCTTGACGGCTAGCTATGAGCAGTTCTTC
.	.	TRBJ2-5	TRBV2	CASSPKRETQETQYF	TGTGCCAGCAGCCCCAAACGGGAGACACAAGAGACCCAGTACTTC
.	.	TRBJ1-5	TRBV6-5	CASSSGWGQPQHF	TGTGCCAGCAGTTCAGGGTGGGGGCAGCCCCAGCATTTT
.	.	TRBJ2-7	TRBV19	CASSIPGSPYEQYF	TGTGCCAGTAGTATCCCTGGTAGCCCCTACGAGCAGTACTTC
.	.	TRBJ1-1	TRBV7-9	CASSHGGNRGEAFF	TGTGCCAGCAGCCACGGGGGGAACAGAGGGGAAGCTTTCTTT
.	.	TRBJ2-7	TRBV9	CASSTRQSSYEQYF	TGTGCCAGCAGCACTCGACAGTCCTCCTACGAGCAGTACTTC
TRBD1	.	TRBJ2-7	TRBV27	CASSGDRGPSSYEQYF	TGTGCCAGCAGTGGCGACAGGGGTCCAAGCTCCTACGAGCAGTACTTC
.	.	TRBJ2-7	TRBV28	CASSLSSTLDEQYF	TGTGCCAGCAGTTTATCCAGCACTCTTGACGAGCAGTACTTC
.	.	TRBJ1-2	TRBV9	CASSVAASGTNYGYTF	TGTGCCAGCAGCGTAGCTGCATCCGGGACAAACTATGGCTACACCTTC
.	.	TRBJ2-1	TRBV7-9	CASSYSGLSYNEQFF	TGTGCCAGCAGTTATAGTGGTCTCTCCTACAATGAGCAGTTCTTC
.	.	TRBJ1-1	TRBV27	CASSPQLNTEAFF	TGTGCCAGCAGTCCACAGTTGAACACTGAAGCTTTCTTT
.	.	TRBJ2-1	TRBV9	CASSPRGNLYNEQFF	TGTGCCAGCAGCCCCCGGGGGAACCTCTACAATGAGCAGTTCTTC
.	.	TRBJ2-7	TRBV7-8	CASSLVSWTAKYEQYF	TGTGCCAGCAGCTTAGTATCCTGGACTGCGAAATACGAGCAGTACTTC
.	.	TRBJ2-1	TRBV28	CASSLRGPTTNEQFF	TGTGCCAGCAGTTTAAGGGGCCCCACCACTAATGAGCAGTTCTTC
.	.	TRBJ2-1	TRBV7-6	CASSLGSGVSNEQFF	TGTGCCAGCAGCTTAGGCTCTGGGGTCAGCAATGAGCAGTTCTTC
.	.	TRBJ1-1	TRBV5-5	CASSPRGVNTEAFF	TGTGCCAGCAGCCCAAGGGGGGTTAACACTGAAGCTTTCTTT